Below are 26 T cell receptor beta chains sequenced from a single sample in a study of T and B cells in COVID-19 patients (dated by TCRdb to 2018 to 2021). The data were produced on an Illumina MiSeq. Multiplex PCR with BIOMED2 TRB-A/B primer pools was used to amplify TRB rearrangements. TCRdb took the public reads, trimmed them with fastp at Q25, ran MiXCR for clone calling and kept in-frame beta chains. Each record represents a unique CDR3 protein, reported with the most common genes and DNA among its rows. This sample has 8,000 to 10,000 distinct CDR3 sequences in its table, and around 27% of those were observed once. The ten most abundant clones make up around 29% of the sample. Genomic DNA extracted from blood was used in amounts of roughly 250-500 ng for amplification of TRB repertoires. Sequenced: blood. The receptor source for this set is a human donor who had recovered from COVID-19.

V and J are TRBV19 and TRBJ2-1, with D possibly called TRBD1 or TRBD2 (7 bases each). This CDR3 contains 17 residues. V gave up 4 bases and J gave up 0 bases, with 16 bases separating them. Germline values: CDR1 LNHDA, CDR2 SQIVND (reference sequence). For the CDR3, the DNA is TGTGCCAGTAGTAAGCGGGACAGAGCAAGCTCCTACAATGAGCAGTTCTTC. This sequence encodes CASSKRDRASSYNEQFF.

The rearrangement joins TRBV19 to TRBJ2-3; D call uncertain. Germline CDR1 and CDR2: LNHDA and SQIVND (reference sequence). The ends were cut back, 5 bases at V and 5 bases at J, with 14 bases in the middle. The CDR3 spans 14 residues. The CDR3 here is CASSPRSSQDTQYF. DNA for the CDR3: TGTGCCAGTAGTCCCCGATCGTCTCAAGATACGCAGTATTTT.

As concerns this clonotype: A much larger clone differs from this one at a single base, so this may be a read error. The V and J genes are TRBV29-1 and TRBJ2-1, with D perhaps TRBD1 (7 bases). There are 14 residues in the CDR3. From germline, CDR1 is SQVTM and CDR2 ANQGSEA. The V and J ends lost 3 bases and 6 bases respectively, with 15 bases between them. CDR3 region: CSVDQGGWVNEQFF. The CDR3 nucleotides are TGCAGCGTTGATCAGGGGGGCTGGGTCAATGAGCAGTTCTTC.

By share, this clonotype counts as medium-sized. The J gene is TRBJ2-3, the V gene TRBV18; the match to TRBD2 covers 8 bases. The V gene's germline CDR1 is KGHSH and CDR2 LQKENI. Unmatched junction bases numbered 2, after V lost 3 bases and J lost 3 bases. This CDR3 comprises 14 residues. CDR3 loop: CASSPTGGTDTQYF. CDR3 in DNA: TGTGCCAGCTCACCGACGGGGGGGACAGATACGCAGTATTTT.

This chain uses TRBV7-2 with TRBJ2-1; 9 bases match TRBD2. The J segment lost 2 bases and the V segment lost 3 bases, leaving 5 bases of the junction unmatched. Germline V gene sequence: CDR1 SGHTA, CDR2 FQGNSA. This CDR3 spans 16 amino acids. The CDR3 DNA sequence: TGTGCCAGCAGCTTCAGCGGGAGGTCCGCCTACAATGAGCAGTTCTTC. Its translation: CASSFSGRSAYNEQFF.

This chain links TRBV21-1 with TRBJ2-3; the D call TRBD1 from the table was never checked on the DNA. TRBV21-1 has pseudogene status. The CDR3 spans 17 residues. The CDR3 loop is CATAPANRASSTDTQYF. DNA of the CDR3: TGTGCCACCGCCCCGGCGAACAGGGCCTCTAGCACAGATACGCAGTATTTT.

This clonotype was observed many times. The chain carries TRBV30 and TRBJ1-2, with D possibly matching TRBD1 (5 bases). CDR1 is GTSNPN and CDR2 is SVGIG in the germline V gene (reference sequence). The CDR3 sequence is 12 residues long. The V gene lost 2 bases and the J gene lost 4 bases, with 8 bases spanning the gap. The CDR3 DNA sequence: TGTGCCTGGAGTCCCGGGGCCTATGGCTACACCTTC. Translation: CAWSPGAYGYTF. The variable domain in full, completed from reference TRBV30 and TRBJ1-2, reads SQTIHQWPATLVQPVGSPLSLECTVEGTSNPNLYWYRQAAGRGLQLLFYSVGIGQISSEVPQNLSASRPQDRQFILSSKKLLLSDSGFYLCAWSPGAYGYTFGSGTRLTVV.

A word on this clonotype: This sequence may be a read error, since a much larger clone differs from it by one base. The V gene is TRBV6-5, the J gene TRBJ2-4, with 8 bases identical to TRBD1. The CDR3 is 16 amino acids. CDR1 and CDR2 (germline): MNHEY, SVGAGI. V lost 2 bases to trimming and J lost 9 bases; unmatched junction nucleotides: 12. CDR3 sequence: CASSYSSGGASIIQYF. The CDR3 DNA reads TGTGCCAGCAGTTACAGCTCAGGGGGCGCGTCTATCATTCAGTACTTC.

The V and J genes are TRBV27 and TRBJ1-5, with a weak D call TRBD1 (6 bases). The CDR3 has 15 residues. Germline CDR1 reads MNHEY; CDR2 reads SMNVEV (reference sequence). Trimming took 5 bases from V and 6 from J, leaving 17 bases between them. CDR3: CASSARHRETQPQHF. The CDR3 DNA reads as TGTGCCAGCAGTGCCCGACACAGGGAGACTCAGCCCCAGCATTTT.

The chain combines TRBV30 with TRBJ2-1; 9 bases line up with TRBD1. The V and J ends lost 4 bases and 0 bases, in that order; junction bases with no gene match: 16. Germline V lookup: CDR1 GTSNPN, CDR2 SVGIG (reference sequence). CDR3 length: 19 residues. The CDR3 sequence is CAWTRPGQGPLSSYNEQFF. The CDR3 region has the DNA TGTGCCTGGACCCGACCGGGACAGGGACCATTAAGCTCCTACAATGAGCAGTTCTTC.

By share, this clonotype counts as medium-sized (0.01 to 0.1%). The chain joins TRBV19 to TRBJ2-7; D is uncertain. Germline V gene data show CDR1 as LNHDA and CDR2 as SQIVND (reference sequence). Trimming removed 5 bases from V and 2 bases from J, with 13 bases in between. CDR3 length: 14 residues. This CDR3 reads CASSPRSRTYEQYF. DNA for the CDR3: TGTGCCAGTAGTCCCCGGTCCAGGACCTACGAGCAGTACTTC.

This chain connects TRBV30 to TRBJ1-1; possibly TRBD1 for D (5 bases). V lost 8 bases, J lost 2 bases, and 15 bases lay in between. The CDR3 length is 13 residues. The germline V gene encodes CDR1 GTSNPN and CDR2 SVGIG (reference sequence). The CDR3 bases are TGTGCCAGACAGAAGGCTATAAACACTGAAGCTTTCTTT. Translation gives CARQKAINTEAFF.

This clonotype is classed as medium-sized. The V call is TRBV29-1, the J call TRBJ2-2; no clear D. Germline V gene lookup returns CDR1 SQVTM and CDR2 ANQGSEA. CDR3 size: 13 residues. V lost 2 bases to trimming and J lost 0 bases, with 4 bases between them. The CDR3 coding sequence is TGCAGCGTTGAAAACCCGAACACCGGGGAGCTGTTTTTT. Translated: CSVENPNTGELFF.

There are a few counts of this clonotype. V is TRBV5-6 and J is TRBJ2-3; D remains unclear. CDR1 and CDR2 from the germline V gene are SGHDT and YYEEEE. The V gene lost 4 bases and the J gene lost 7 bases, with 22 bases spanning the gap. CDR3 length equals 16 residues. CDR3 residues: CASSLLSGQAANTQYF. For the CDR3, the DNA is TGTGCCAGCAGCCTGCTCTCCGGCCAGGCTGCTAATACGCAGTATTTT.

Within the sample, this clonotype is medium-sized. The chain carries TRBV27 and TRBJ2-3; 8 bases agree with TRBD2. The CDR3 extends over 14 amino acids. Losses at the gene ends were 8 bases for V and 3 bases for J; bases not matched to a gene: 7. Germline V gives CDR1 MNHEY, CDR2 SMNVEV (reference sequence). The CDR3 sequence is CASAPGLGTDTQYF. In DNA form, the CDR3 reads TGTGCCAGCGCGCCGGGACTAGGTACAGATACGCAGTATTTT.

By share of the sample, this clonotype is medium-sized. V gene TRBV11-1 combines with J gene TRBJ2-1; D is ambiguous. The germline CDR1 and CDR2 sequences are SGHAT and FQDESV (reference sequence). V was trimmed by 5 bases and J by 6 bases, leaving 5 bases between them. The CDR3 length is 11 residues. This chain's CDR3 is CASSLGNEQFF. Written as DNA, the CDR3 is TGTGCCAGCAGCCTGGGCAATGAGCAGTTCTTC.

This clonotype came up a few times. This chain links TRBV7-6 with TRBJ2-7, with 7 bases matching TRBD1. Germline CDR1 SGHVS, CDR2 FNYEAQ. This CDR3 region has 13 residues. The junction had 5 bases not matched to a gene; V was cut back by 5 bases and J by 4 bases. This chain's CDR3 is CASSTDRAYEQYF. The CDR3 DNA sequence: TGTGCCAGCAGCACTGACAGGGCTTACGAGCAGTACTTC.

This clonotype counts as medium-sized. This chain connects TRBV29-1 to TRBJ2-7; 16 nucleotides agree with TRBD2. After removal of 5 bases from V and 1 base from J, the junction contained 5 bases not matched to a gene. This CDR3 has 16 residues. Germline-derived CDR1 and CDR2 are SQVTM and ANQGSEA. For the CDR3, the DNA is TGCAGCGTTCAGGGACTAGCGGGGGGGCCTTCCTACGAGCAGTACTTC. Its translation is CSVQGLAGGPSYEQYF.

This clonotype was observed many times. The V gene is TRBV5-4, the J gene TRBJ2-1; D perhaps matches TRBD2 (6 bases). Germline V gives CDR1 SGHNT, CDR2 YYREEE (reference sequence). V shed 4 bases and J shed 5 bases, with 16 bases lying between them. This CDR3 spans 15 amino acids. The CDR3 DNA reads as TGTGCCAGCAGCCCCGATGGGACTGGACACAATGAGCAGTTCTTC. Encoded protein: CASSPDGTGHNEQFF.

This clonotype was recorded a few times. V gene TRBV7-6 combines with J gene TRBJ1-1; no definite D call. Trimming pared 0 bases from V and 4 bases from J, leaving 3 bases between. The CDR3 is 12 residues long. Per the germline V gene, CDR1 is SGHVS and CDR2 is FNYEAQ. The CDR3 DNA sequence: TGTGCCAGCAGCTTAGCCGGCACTGAAGCTTTCTTT. Translation: CASSLAGTEAFF. Together with reference TRBV7-6 and TRBJ1-1, the CDR3 gives the full variable domain: GAGVSQSPRYKVTKRGQDVALRCDPISGHVSLYWYRQALGQGPEFLTYFNYEAQQDKSGLPNDRFSAERPEGSISTLTIQRTEQRDSAMYRCASSLAGTEAFFGQGTRLTVV.

About this clonotype: This clone may be a read error of a much larger clone one base away. The CDR3 protein is CASSYGLAGEDTQYF. CDR3 nucleotides: TGTGCCAGCAGTTACGGACTAGCGGGTGAAGATACGCAGTATTTT. The V call is TRBV6-6, the J call TRBJ2-3; 11 nucleotides agree with TRBD2. Trimming at V came to 2 bases and at J to 5 bases, leaving 3 bases not matched to a gene. Per the germline V gene, CDR1 is MNHNY and CDR2 is SVGAGI (reference sequence). The CDR3 contains 15 residues.

With regard to this clonotype: The junction does not match germline at one end; this may be a read error. The chain combines TRBV4-1 with TRBJ2-2; D gene unclear. The CDR3 sequence is 12 residues long. Germline V gene lookup returns CDR1 MGHRA and CDR2 YSYEKL. This chain's CDR3 is CASSPIPGELFF. In DNA, the CDR3 is TGTGCCAGCAGCCCTATCCCCGGGGAGCTGTTTTTT.

There are many counts of this clonotype. The J gene is TRBJ1-1, the V gene TRBV19; TRBD1 might be the D (5 bases). This CDR3 contains 15 residues. V gave up 11 bases and J gave up 1 base, with 20 bases separating them. The germline V gene has CDR1 LNHDA and CDR2 SQIVND (reference sequence). CDR3 DNA sequence: TGTGCCTCCTCGGGGCAAATGAGGGGGAACACTGAAGCTTTCTTT. The encoded protein is CASSGQMRGNTEAFF.

The gene calls are TRBV7-6 and TRBJ2-1; TRBD1 or TRBD2 may be the D gene (6 bases each). Per germline, CDR1 SGHVS and CDR2 FNYEAQ. The CDR3 totals 13 residues. V lost 3 bases and J 6 bases, leaving 9 bases between the germline ends. DNA of the CDR3: TGTGCCAGCAGCTTGCCGGGGGCCAATGAGCAGTTCTTC. It codes for CASSLPGANEQFF. Looking up the rest from reference TRBV7-6 and TRBJ2-1 gives the full variable domain: GAGVSQSPRYKVTKRGQDVALRCDPISGHVSLYWYRQALGQGPEFLTYFNYEAQQDKSGLPNDRFSAERPEGSISTLTIQRTEQRDSAMYRCASSLPGANEQFFGPGTRLTVL.

This CDR3 is CASSYDPQPNTEAFF. CDR3 bases: TGTGCCAGCAGTTACGACCCACAGCCGAACACTGAAGCTTTCTTT. The chain links TRBV6-5 to TRBJ1-1; D unresolved. The CDR3 loop spans 15 amino acids. Trimming shortened V by 2 bases and J by 1 base, and 11 bases separated the two germline ends. Germline V gene data show CDR1 as MNHEY and CDR2 as SVGAGI.

The chain has TRBV12-3 or TRBV12-4 and TRBJ1-1; 8 bases are a match to TRBD1. CDR3 length equals 14 residues. V shed 4 bases and J 6 bases; nucleotides not matched to a gene: 7. The CDR3: CASSYRTGLAEAFF. The CDR3 bases are TGTGCCAGCAGTTACCGGACAGGGCTTGCTGAAGCTTTCTTT.